Shown below are 21 T cell receptor beta chains from a single sample sequenced in a study of T-cell reconstitution after alpha-beta-depleted transplantation in children. Library preparation (for TCRbeta) was performed with unique molecular identifiers. Each CDR3 protein gets one entry after TCRdb re-called the PCR reads with MiXCR. Of fewer than 550,000 distinct CDR3 sequences in the sample, about 10% were seen once. Sequencing used PBMCs, obtained before TCRalphabeta/CD19-depleted stem cell transplant. The receptors come from a child aged 2 to 10 with inherited bone marrow failure, due to receive a stem cell transplant.

In its sample, this clonotype was seen many times. The chain has TRBV7-9 and TRBJ2-1, with D tentatively TRBD2 (6 bases). CDR3 length: 15 residues. V lost 3 bases and J lost 2, with 11 bases in between. Germline CDR1 is SEHNR and CDR2 is FQNEAQ (reference sequence). The CDR3 region has the DNA TGTGCCAGCAGCTTGCGCGGGGCGACCTACAATGAGCAGTTCTTC. Protein sequence: CASSLRGATYNEQFF.

This clonotype was picked up many times. The chain recombines TRBV20-1 with TRBJ2-1; a possible D gene is TRBD1 (5 bases). V lost 1 base and J 10 bases, leaving 8 bases between the germline ends. This CDR3 has 11 amino acids. Germline V gene lookup returns CDR1 DFQATT and CDR2 SNEGSKA (reference sequence). As DNA, the CDR3 is TGCAGTGCTAGAGGTGCAGGGGAGCAGTTCTTC. It translates to CSARGAGEQFF.

This clonotype was found many times. This sequence joins TRBV19 and TRBJ1-1, with D unresolved. The CDR3 is made up of 12 amino acids. V gave up 7 bases and J gave up 4 bases, with 10 bases separating them. Germline lookup yields CDR1 LNHDA and CDR2 SQIVND (reference sequence). The CDR3 nucleotides read TGTGCCAGTATGCGGAACCCCACTGAAGCTTTCTTT. This sequence encodes CASMRNPTEAFF. Variable domain in full (rest from reference TRBV19 and TRBJ1-1): DGGITQSPKYLFRKEGQNVTLSCEQNLNHDAMYWYRQDPGQGLRLIYYSQIVNDFQKGDIAEGYSVSREKKESFPLTVTSAQKNPTAFYLCASMRNPTEAFFGQGTRLTVV.

This clonotype was counted at least ten times. The chain combines TRBV5-6 with TRBJ2-7; 10 nucleotides line up with TRBD2. J gave up 2 bases and V 4 bases, and 6 bases lay outside the gene matches. The CDR3 runs 15 residues. Germline V gene sequence: CDR1 SGHDT, CDR2 YYEEEE. In DNA form, the CDR3 reads TGTGCCAGCAGCCTTCGACTAGCGGGCCCCTACGAGCAGTACTTC. This codes for CASSLRLAGPYEQYF.

This clonotype was seen a few times. This sequence joins TRBV20-1 and TRBJ2-1; D is uncertain. The germline gives CDR1 DFQATT, CDR2 SNEGSKA (reference sequence). The CDR3 has 16 residues. V shed 1 base and J shed 1 base, with 14 bases lying between them. The CDR3 DNA reads as TGCAGTGCTAGAGTAAAGACTCACAGTTCCTACAATGAGCAGTTCTTC. Amino acids: CSARVKTHSSYNEQFF.

This clonotype appeared many times. The gene calls are TRBV12-3 or TRBV12-4 and TRBJ1-3, with D perhaps matching TRBD1 (6 bases). This CDR3 has 13 amino acids. V gave up 6 bases and J gave up 4 bases, with 10 bases separating them. The CDR3 DNA is TGTGCCAGCAGCCACAGGGTCGGAAACACCATATATTTT. Amino acids: CASSHRVGNTIYF.

Ten or more counts support this clonotype. V gene TRBV3-1 combines with J gene TRBJ2-2; TRBD2 might be the D (5 bases). CDR1 LGHDT and CDR2 YNNKEL come from the germline V gene (reference sequence). Trimming removed 1 base at V and 6 bases at J, with 15 bases between. CDR3 size: 16 residues. This CDR3 reads CASSQGVGDGAGELFF. The DNA for the CDR3 is TGTGCCAGCAGCCAAGGGGTGGGAGATGGGGCCGGGGAGCTGTTTTTT.

This clonotype came up many times. The chain employs TRBV5-6 and TRBJ2-3, with TRBD2 identical over 15 bases. This CDR3 is 20 amino acids long. CDR1 SGHDT and CDR2 YYEEEE come from the germline V gene. The ends lost 5 bases at V and 3 bases at J; junction bases unmatched: 16. The CDR3 spells CASRQRTGLAGGPQTDTQYF. CDR3 DNA sequence: TGTGCCAGCAGACAACGCACCGGACTAGCGGGAGGGCCTCAAACAGATACGCAGTATTTT.

This clonotype was observed a handful of times. The V call is TRBV28, the J call TRBJ1-4; D is uncertain. Deletions cut 6 bases from V and 8 bases from J, with 13 bases between. This CDR3 contains 13 residues. The germline gives CDR1 MDHEN, CDR2 SYDVKM. This CDR3 is CASSLFSQEKLFF. The CDR3 coding sequence is TGTGCCAGCAGCCTTTTTTCACAGGAAAAACTGTTTTTT.

Note on this clonotype: This could be a read error, since a much larger clone is one nucleotide away. The chain joins TRBV27 to TRBJ2-2; D may match TRBD1 or TRBD2 (5 bases each). This CDR3 has 14 residues. Germline CDR1 is MNHEY and CDR2 is SMNVEV (reference sequence). The CDR3 region is CASSLSDWAGDLFF. The CDR3 DNA reads TGTGCCAGCAGTCTTAGCGATTGGGCCGGGGACCTGTTTTTT.

This clonotype turned up a few times. This chain joins TRBV20-1 and TRBJ2-7; tentative D call: TRBD1 (6 bases). V was cut by 4 bases and J by 2 bases, with 15 bases left in between. The CDR3 has 14 residues. From germline, CDR1 is DFQATT and CDR2 SNEGSKA (reference sequence). CDR3 in amino acids: CSAKGTGKTYEQYF. DNA for the CDR3: TGCAGTGCTAAGGGCACAGGGAAAACCTACGAGCAGTACTTC.

This clonotype was counted at least ten times. This chain connects TRBV7-2 to TRBJ2-7; D may correspond to TRBD1 or TRBD2 (5 bases each). The V gene lost 2 bases and the J gene lost 3 bases, with 11 bases spanning the gap. CDR1 is SGHTA, CDR2 FQGNSA, per germline. The CDR3 sequence is 14 residues long. CDR3 sequence: CASSLPRESYEQYF. Here the CDR3 DNA reads TGTGCCAGCAGCTTACCCAGGGAGAGCTACGAGCAGTACTTC.

This chain joins TRBV20-1 and TRBJ2-3; 9 nucleotides line up with TRBD2. Germline V gene lookup returns CDR1 DFQATT and CDR2 SNEGSKA (reference sequence). The CDR3 is 16 amino acids. The DNA for the CDR3 is TGCTGCGCCCTCGGAGTCAGAAGGACTAGCGCAGATACGCAGTATTTT. This translates into CCALGVRRTSADTQYF.

In its sample, this clonotype was seen many times. The chain joins TRBV6-5 to TRBJ1-4, with D possibly matching TRBD1 (6 bases). Germline V gene lookup returns CDR1 MNHEY and CDR2 SVGAGI. Deletions cut 6 bases from V and 5 bases from J, with 10 bases between. There are 13 residues in the CDR3. For the CDR3, the DNA is TGTGCCAGCAGACAGGGAGGGAATGAAAAACTGTTTTTT. Protein sequence: CASRQGGNEKLFF.

There are many counts of this clonotype. V usage is TRBV18 and J usage is TRBJ2-5, with unresolved D. Germline V gene data show CDR1 as KGHSH and CDR2 as LQKENI. The CDR3 is 13 residues long. Trimming shortened V by 6 bases and J by 1 base, and 9 bases separated the two germline ends. The CDR3 sequence is CASSPASQETQYF. CDR3 sequence (DNA): TGTGCCAGCTCTCCAGCGAGCCAAGAGACCCAGTACTTC.

A few counts support this clonotype. The chain couples TRBV9 to TRBJ2-1; 8 bases are shared with TRBD1. CDR3 length: 15 residues. Germline V gene lookup returns CDR1 SGDLS and CDR2 YYNGEE. With V trimmed by 3 bases and J by 5 bases, 7 bases remained unmatched. CDR3 DNA sequence: TGTGCCAGCAGCGGAATCTCGGACAGGGACAATGAGCAGTTCTTC. It specifies CASSGISDRDNEQFF.

This clonotype came up many times. The rearrangement uses TRBV7-2 and TRBJ2-7; no firm D call. V lost 0 bases and J 6 bases, leaving 21 bases between the germline ends. The length of the CDR3 is 17 residues. Per germline, CDR1 SGHTA and CDR2 FQGNSA. The DNA of the CDR3 is TGTGCCAGCAGCTTAGCACAGCCCGAGATCTCCTACGCCGAGCAGTACTTC. Translated, it gives CASSLAQPEISYAEQYF.

As regards this clonotype: It may be a read error: a sequence one base away is much more abundant. The chain joins TRBV7-2 to TRBJ2-3; D gene uncertain. The V end was cut by 1 base, the J end by 7 bases, with 18 bases between. Looked up from germline, CDR1 is SGHTA and CDR2 is FQGNSA. There are 16 residues in the CDR3. This CDR3 is CASSLVRLSEEHTQYF. The CDR3 nucleotides read TGTGCCAGCAGCTTAGTACGTCTAAGTGAGGAACATACGCAGTATTTT.

This clonotype was observed a few times. The J gene is TRBJ1-2, the V gene TRBV7-2; the match to TRBD1 covers 9 bases. This CDR3 comprises 14 residues. After removal of 1 base from V and 4 bases from J, the junction contained 1 base not matched to a gene. Germline CDR1 and CDR2: SGHTA and FQGNSA. CDR3 DNA: TGTGCCAGCAGCTTAGGGGACAGGGTCTATGGCTACACCTTC. Translating gives CASSLGDRVYGYTF.

This clonotype has a count of ten or more. V and J are TRBV7-2 and TRBJ2-2; 9 bases fit TRBD2. CDR1 is SGHTA, CDR2 FQGNSA, per germline. The CDR3 runs to 15 residues. V was pared by 4 bases and J by 7 bases, with 7 bases of the junction left unmatched. The CDR3 is CASSSGLALGGELFF. The CDR3 DNA sequence: TGTGCCAGCAGCTCAGGACTAGCGTTGGGCGGGGAGCTGTTTTTT.

This clonotype has ten or more counts. The chain carries TRBV27 and TRBJ2-1; 9 nucleotides agree with TRBD2. Germline values: CDR1 MNHEY, CDR2 SMNVEV (reference sequence). V shed 5 bases and J 4 bases; nucleotides not matched to a gene: 3. The CDR3 is 14 residues long. CDR3 residues: CASSILAGYNEQFF. In nucleotides, the CDR3 is TGTGCCAGCAGTATCCTAGCGGGGTACAATGAGCAGTTCTTC.